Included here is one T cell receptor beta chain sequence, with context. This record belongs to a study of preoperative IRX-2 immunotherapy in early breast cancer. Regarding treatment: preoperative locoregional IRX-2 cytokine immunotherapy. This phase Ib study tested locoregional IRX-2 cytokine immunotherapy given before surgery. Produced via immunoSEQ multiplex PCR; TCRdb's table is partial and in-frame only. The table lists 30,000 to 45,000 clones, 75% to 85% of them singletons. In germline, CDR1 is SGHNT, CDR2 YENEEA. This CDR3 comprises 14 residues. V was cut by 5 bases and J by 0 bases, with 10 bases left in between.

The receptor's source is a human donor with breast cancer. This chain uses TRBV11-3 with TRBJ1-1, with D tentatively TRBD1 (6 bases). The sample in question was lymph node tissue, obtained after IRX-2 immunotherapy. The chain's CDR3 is CASSVGQLNTEAFF. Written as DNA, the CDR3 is TGTGCCAGCAGCGTCGGACAGCTGAACACTGAAGCTTTCTTT.